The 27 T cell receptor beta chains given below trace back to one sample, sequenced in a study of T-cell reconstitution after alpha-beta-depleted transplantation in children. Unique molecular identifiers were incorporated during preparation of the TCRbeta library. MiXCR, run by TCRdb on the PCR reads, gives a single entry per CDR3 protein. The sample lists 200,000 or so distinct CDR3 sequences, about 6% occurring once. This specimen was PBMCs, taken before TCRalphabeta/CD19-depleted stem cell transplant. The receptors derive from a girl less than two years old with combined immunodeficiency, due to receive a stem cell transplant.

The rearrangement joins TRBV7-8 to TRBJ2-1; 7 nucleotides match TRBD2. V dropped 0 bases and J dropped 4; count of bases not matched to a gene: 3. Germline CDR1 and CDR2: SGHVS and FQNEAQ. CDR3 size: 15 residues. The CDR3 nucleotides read TGTGCCAGCAGCTTAGCCCAGCGGGGTTACAATGAGCAGTTCTTC. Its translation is CASSLAQRGYNEQFF. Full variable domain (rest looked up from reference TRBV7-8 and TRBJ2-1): GAGVSQSPRYKVAKRGQDVALRCDPISGHVSLFWYQQALGQGPEFLTYFQNEAQLDKSGLPSDRFFAERPEGSVSTLKIQRTQQEDSAVYLCASSLAQRGYNEQFFGPGTRLTVL.

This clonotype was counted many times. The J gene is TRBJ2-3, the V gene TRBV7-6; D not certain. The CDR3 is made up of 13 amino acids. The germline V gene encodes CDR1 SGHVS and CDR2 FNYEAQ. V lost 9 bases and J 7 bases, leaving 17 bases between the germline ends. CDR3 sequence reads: CASSRVPIYTQYF. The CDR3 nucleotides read TGTGCCAGTAGCCGGGTCCCCATTTATACGCAGTATTTT.

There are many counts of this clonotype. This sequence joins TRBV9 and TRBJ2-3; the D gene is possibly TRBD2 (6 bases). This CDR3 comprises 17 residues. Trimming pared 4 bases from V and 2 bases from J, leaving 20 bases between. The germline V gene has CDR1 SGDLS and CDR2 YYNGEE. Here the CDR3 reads CASSPPIGEANTDTQYF. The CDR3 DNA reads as TGTGCCAGCAGCCCCCCAATCGGGGAGGCTAACACAGATACGCAGTATTTT.

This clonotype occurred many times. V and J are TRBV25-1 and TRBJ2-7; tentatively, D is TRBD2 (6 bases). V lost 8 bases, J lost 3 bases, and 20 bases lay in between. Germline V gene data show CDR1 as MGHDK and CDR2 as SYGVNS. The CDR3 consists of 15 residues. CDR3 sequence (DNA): TGTGCCAGCCGGGGTTGGGGGGAGGTGGGCTACGAGCAGTACTTC. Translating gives CASRGWGEVGYEQYF.

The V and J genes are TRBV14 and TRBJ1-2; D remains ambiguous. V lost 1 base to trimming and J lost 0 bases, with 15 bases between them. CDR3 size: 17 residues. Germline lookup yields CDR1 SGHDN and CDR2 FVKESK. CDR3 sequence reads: CASSQVLSRAPNYGYTF. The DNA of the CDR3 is TGTGCCAGCAGCCAAGTCTTATCCAGAGCTCCTAACTATGGCTACACCTTC.

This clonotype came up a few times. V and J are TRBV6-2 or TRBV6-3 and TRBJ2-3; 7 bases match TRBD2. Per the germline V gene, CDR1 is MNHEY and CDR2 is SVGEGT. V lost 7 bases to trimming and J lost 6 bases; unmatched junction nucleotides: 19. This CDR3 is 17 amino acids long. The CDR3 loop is CASMSYPRGYGGDTQYF. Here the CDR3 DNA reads TGTGCCAGCATGTCCTATCCTCGGGGCTACGGGGGGGATACGCAGTATTTT.

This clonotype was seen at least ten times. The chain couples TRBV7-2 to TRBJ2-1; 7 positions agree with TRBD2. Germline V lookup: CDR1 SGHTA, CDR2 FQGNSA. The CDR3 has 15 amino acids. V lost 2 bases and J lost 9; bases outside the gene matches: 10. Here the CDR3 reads CASSLPTGGPTEQFF. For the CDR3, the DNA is TGTGCCAGCAGCTTACCAACGGGGGGACCCACTGAGCAGTTCTTC. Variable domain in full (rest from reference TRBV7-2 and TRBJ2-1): GAGVSQSPSNKVTEKGKDVELRCDPISGHTALYWYRQSLGQGLEFLIYFQGNSAPDKSGLPSDRFSAERTGGSVSTLTIQRTQQEDSAVYLCASSLPTGGPTEQFFGPGTRLTVL.

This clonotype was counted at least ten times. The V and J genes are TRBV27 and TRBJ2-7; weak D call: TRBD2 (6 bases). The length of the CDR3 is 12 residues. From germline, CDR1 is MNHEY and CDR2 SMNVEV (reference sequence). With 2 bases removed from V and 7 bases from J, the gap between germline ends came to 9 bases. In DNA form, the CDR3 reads TGTGCCAGCAGTTTAAATGGAGGGGAGCAGTACTTC. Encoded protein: CASSLNGGEQYF.

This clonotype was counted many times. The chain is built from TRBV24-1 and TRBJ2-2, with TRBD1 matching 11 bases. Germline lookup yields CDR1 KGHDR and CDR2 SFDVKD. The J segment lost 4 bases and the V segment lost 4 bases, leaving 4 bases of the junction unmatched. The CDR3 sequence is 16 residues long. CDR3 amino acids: CATSDGDRGITGELFF. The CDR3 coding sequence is TGTGCCACCAGTGACGGGGACAGGGGGATCACCGGGGAGCTGTTTTTT.

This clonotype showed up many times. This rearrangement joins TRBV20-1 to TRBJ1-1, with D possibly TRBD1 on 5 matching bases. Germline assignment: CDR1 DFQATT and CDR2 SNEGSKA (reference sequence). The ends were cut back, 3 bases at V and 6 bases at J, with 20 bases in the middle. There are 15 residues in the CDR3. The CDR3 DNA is TGCAGTGCTAGTCTAGGGGAGGCTTTTCGCTCTGAAGCTTTCTTT. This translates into CSASLGEAFRSEAFF.

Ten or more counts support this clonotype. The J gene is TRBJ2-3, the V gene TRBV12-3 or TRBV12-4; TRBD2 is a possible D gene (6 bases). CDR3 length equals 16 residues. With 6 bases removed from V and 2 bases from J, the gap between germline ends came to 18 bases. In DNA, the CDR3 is TGTGCCAGCAGGATGGGGGGAGCTATGGACACAGATACGCAGTATTTT. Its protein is CASRMGGAMDTDTQYF.

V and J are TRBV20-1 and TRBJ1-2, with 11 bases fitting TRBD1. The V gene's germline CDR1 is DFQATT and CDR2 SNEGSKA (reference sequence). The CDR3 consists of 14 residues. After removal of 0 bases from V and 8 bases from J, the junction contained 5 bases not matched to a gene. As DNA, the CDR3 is TGCAGTGCTAGAGATTCGGACAGGGGGCTAGGCTACACCTTC. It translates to CSARDSDRGLGYTF.

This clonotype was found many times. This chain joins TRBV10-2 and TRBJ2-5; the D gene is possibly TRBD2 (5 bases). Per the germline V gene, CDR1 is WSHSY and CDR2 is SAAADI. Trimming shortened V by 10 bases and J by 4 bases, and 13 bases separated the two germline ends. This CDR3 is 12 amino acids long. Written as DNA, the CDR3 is TGCGCCACCGGAACTAGGACAGAGACCCAGTACTTC. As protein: CATGTRTETQYF.

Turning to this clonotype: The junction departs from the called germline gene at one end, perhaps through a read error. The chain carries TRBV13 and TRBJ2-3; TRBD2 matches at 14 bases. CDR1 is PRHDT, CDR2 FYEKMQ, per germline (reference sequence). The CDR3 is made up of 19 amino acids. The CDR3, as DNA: TGTACCAGCAGACTCCCGGGACTAGCGGGAGCTGAGGGCACAGATACGCAGTATTTT. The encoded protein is CTSRLPGLAGAEGTDTQYF. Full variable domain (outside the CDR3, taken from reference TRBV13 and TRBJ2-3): AAGVIQSPRHLIKEKRETATLKCYPIPRHDTVYWYQQGPGQDPQFLISFYEKMQSDKGSIPDRFSAQQFSDYHSELNMSSLELGDSALYFCTSRLPGLAGAEGTDTQYFGPGTRLTVL.

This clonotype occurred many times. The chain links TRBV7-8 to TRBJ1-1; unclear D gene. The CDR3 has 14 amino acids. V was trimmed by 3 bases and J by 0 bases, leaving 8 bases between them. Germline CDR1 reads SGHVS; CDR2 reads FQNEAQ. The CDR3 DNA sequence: TGTGCCAGCAGCTTTACGATCATGAACACTGAAGCTTTCTTT. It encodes CASSFTIMNTEAFF.

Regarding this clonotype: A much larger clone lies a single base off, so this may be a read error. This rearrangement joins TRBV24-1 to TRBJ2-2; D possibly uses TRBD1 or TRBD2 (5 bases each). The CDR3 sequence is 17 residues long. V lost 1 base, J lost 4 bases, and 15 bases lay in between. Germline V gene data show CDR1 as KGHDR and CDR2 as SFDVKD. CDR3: CATSDFPGTLCTGELFF. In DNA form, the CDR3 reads TGTGCCACCAGTGATTTTCCCGGGACCTTGTGCACCGGGGAGCTGTTTTTT.

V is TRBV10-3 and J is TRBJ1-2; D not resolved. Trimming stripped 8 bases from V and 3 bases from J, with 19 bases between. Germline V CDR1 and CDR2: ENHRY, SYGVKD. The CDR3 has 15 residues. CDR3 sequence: CAIHKDRPGDYGYTF. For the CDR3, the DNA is TGTGCCATCCACAAGGACCGCCCCGGAGACTATGGCTACACCTTC.

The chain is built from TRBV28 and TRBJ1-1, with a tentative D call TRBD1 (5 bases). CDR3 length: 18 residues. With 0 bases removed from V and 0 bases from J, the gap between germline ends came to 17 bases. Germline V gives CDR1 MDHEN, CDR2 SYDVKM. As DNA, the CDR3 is TGTGCCAGCAGTTTATGGGGTTTGGGGGTCCCTCTGAACACTGAAGCTTTCTTT. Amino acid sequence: CASSLWGLGVPLNTEAFF. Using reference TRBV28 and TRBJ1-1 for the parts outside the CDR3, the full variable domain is DVKVTQSSRYLVKRTGEKVFLECVQDMDHENMFWYRQDPGLGLRLIYFSYDVKMKEKGDIPEGYSVSREKKERFSLILESASTNQTSMYLCASSLWGLGVPLNTEAFFGQGTRLTVV.

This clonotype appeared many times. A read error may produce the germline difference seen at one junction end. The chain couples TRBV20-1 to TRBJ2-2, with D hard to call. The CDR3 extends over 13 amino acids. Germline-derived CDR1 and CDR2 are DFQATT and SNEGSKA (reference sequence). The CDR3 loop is CSARELNTGELFF. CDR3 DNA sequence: TGCAGTGCAAGAGAGCTAAACACCGGGGAGCTGTTTTTT.

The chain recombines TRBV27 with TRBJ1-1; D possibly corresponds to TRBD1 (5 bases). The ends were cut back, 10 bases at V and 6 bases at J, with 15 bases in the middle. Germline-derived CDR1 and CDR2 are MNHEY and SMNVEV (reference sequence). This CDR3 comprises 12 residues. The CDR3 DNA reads TGTGCCACTTCTGGGACGGGCGCTGAAGCTTTCTTT. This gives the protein CATSGTGAEAFF.

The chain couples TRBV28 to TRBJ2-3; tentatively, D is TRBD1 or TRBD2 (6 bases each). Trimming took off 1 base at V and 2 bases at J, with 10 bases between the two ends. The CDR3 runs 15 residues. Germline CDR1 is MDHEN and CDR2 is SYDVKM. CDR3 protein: CASSLYGGLTDTQYF. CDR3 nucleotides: TGTGCCAGCAGTTTATACGGGGGCCTCACAGATACGCAGTATTTT.

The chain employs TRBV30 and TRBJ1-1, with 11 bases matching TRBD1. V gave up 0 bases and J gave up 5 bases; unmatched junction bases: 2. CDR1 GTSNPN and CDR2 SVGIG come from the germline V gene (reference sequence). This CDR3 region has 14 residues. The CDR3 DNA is TGTGCCTGGAGTGTGGGGACAGGGGGAACTGAAGCTTTCTTT. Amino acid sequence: CAWSVGTGGTEAFF.

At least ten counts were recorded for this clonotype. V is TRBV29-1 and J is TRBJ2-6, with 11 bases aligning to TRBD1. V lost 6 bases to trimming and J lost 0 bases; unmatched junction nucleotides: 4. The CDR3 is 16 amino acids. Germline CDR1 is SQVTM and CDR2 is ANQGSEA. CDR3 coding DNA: TGCAGCGTCGCCGGGACAGGGGGCTCTGGGGCCAACGTCCTGACTTTC. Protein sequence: CSVAGTGGSGANVLTF.

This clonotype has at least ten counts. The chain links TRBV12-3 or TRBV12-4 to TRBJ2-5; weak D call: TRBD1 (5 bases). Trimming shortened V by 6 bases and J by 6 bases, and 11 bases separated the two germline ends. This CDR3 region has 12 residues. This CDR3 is CASRAGNKTQYF. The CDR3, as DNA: TGTGCCAGCAGGGCAGGGAATAAGACCCAGTACTTC.

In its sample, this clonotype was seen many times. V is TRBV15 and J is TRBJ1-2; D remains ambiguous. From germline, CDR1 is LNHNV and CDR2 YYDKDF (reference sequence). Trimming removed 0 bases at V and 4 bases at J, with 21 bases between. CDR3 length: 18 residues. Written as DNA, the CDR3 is TGTGCCACCAGCAGAGATGCCACCCTCGCATCTGCGACCTATGGCTACACCTTC. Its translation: CATSRDATLASATYGYTF.

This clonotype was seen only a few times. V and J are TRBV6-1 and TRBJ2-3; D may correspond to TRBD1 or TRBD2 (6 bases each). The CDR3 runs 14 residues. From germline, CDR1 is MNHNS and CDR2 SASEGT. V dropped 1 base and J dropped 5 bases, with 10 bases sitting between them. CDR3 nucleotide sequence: TGTGCCAGCAGTGAAGGGGGGGACATAGATACGCAGTATTTT. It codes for CASSEGGDIDTQYF.

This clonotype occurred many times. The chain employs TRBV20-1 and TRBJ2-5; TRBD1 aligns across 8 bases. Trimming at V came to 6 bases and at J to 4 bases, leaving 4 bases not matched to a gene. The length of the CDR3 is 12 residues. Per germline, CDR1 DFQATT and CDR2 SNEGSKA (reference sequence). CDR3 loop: CSATTGGETQYF. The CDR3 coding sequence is TGCAGTGCCACTACAGGGGGAGAGACCCAGTACTTC.